This T cell receptor beta chain emerged from a study of cytomegalovirus exposure and HLA in healthy donors. For this clone: Its antigen remains unidentified.

The PCR made use of 60 Vbeta and 13 Jbeta primers. Assay: immunoSEQ multiplex PCR; the TCRdb copy retains only in-frame clones and omits some. The repertoire holds roughly 95,000 clones, with around 80% as singletons. The CDR3 covers 15 residues. The germline gives CDR1 SGHRS, CDR2 YFSETQ. Deletions cut 4 bases from V and 0 bases from J, with 12 bases between. Findings of the study overall: In a later analysis, at a false discovery rate of 0.05, some 15,000 TCR beta sequences were associated with HLA alleles.

The V gene is TRBV5-1, the J gene TRBJ2-3; perhaps TRBD2 as D (5 bases). Sequenced material: PBMCs. This receptor was identified in a young man in good health and CMV-seropositive. The CDR3 coding sequence is TGCGCCAGCAGCCTCACCCCGGGAAGCACAGATACGCAGTATTTT. It codes for CASSLTPGSTDTQYF. Drawing the rest from reference TRBV5-1 and TRBJ2-3, the complete variable domain is KAGVTQTPRYLIKTRGQQVTLSCSPISGHRSVSWYQQTPGQGLQFLFEYFSETQRNKGNFPGRFSGRQFSNSRSEMNVSTLELGDSALYLCASSLTPGSTDTQYFGPGTRLTVL.